The T cell receptor beta chain under discussion was sequenced for a study of blood T cell repertoires in COVID-19. Clones were sequenced by immunoSEQ multiplex PCR, and TCRdb holds only the in-frame ones, with some missing. The profile shows about 200,000 clones, about 82% of them singletons. Losses at the gene ends were 4 bases for V and 4 bases for J; bases not matched to a gene: 4. The CDR3 spans 15 residues. Germline CDR1 is SNHLY and CDR2 is FYNNEI. The TCR comes from a man aged 35 to 55 with acute COVID-19. Sequences were obtained from PBMCs or T cells enriched from blood (not recorded which). This chain uses TRBV2 with TRBJ1-5, with TRBD1 identical over 10 bases. CDR3 DNA: TGTGCCAGCAGTGGAGGGGACAGGGGAAATCAGCCCCAGCATTTT. Encoded protein: CASSGGDRGNQPQHF.